Included here is one T cell receptor (beta chain) sequence, with context. The antigen is unknown. The data belong to a study of CD8+ T cells in alopecia areata. For the study at large: Tofacitinib ran for 6 to 18 months before 6 months off drug.

In each case, RNA was isolated and then reverse transcribed into cDNA as the sequencing template. Here immunoSEQ multiplex PCR was the method, and the copy in TCRdb shows in-frame clones only, minus some. The table has 130,000 to 150,000 clones, about 89% seen once. Germline values: CDR1 SGDLS, CDR2 YYNGEE. The CDR3 length is 16 residues. Deletions cut 2 bases from V and 3 bases from J, with 18 bases between. Lesional scalp punch biopsies and peripheral blood came from alopecia areata patients. PBMCs, the starting material, were the source of sorted CD4+ and CD8+ T cells. Points from the study as a whole: Shared TCR sequences were less clear between patients than in mice, possibly partly from HLA diversity.

The rearrangement links TRBV9 to TRBJ2-7; tentatively, D is TRBD2 (6 bases). Source: CD8+ T cells sorted from blood, taken at week 0. This TCR came from a human donor with alopecia areata. The CDR3 reads CASSVAPSVEYYEQYF. The CDR3 DNA sequence: TGTGCCAGCAGCGTCGCGCCTAGCGTCGAATACTACGAGCAGTACTTC.